The 30 T cell receptor beta chains listed next were all sequenced from one sample in a study of T cells in women clearing cervical HPV infection. Sequencing was performed with immunoSEQ multiplex PCR; in TCRdb, only in-frame clones are kept and a portion is missing. The table lists 30,000 to 40,000 clones, with roughly 7.2% in the top ten. Source material: blood buffy coat. The receptors stem from a woman between 18 and 70 years old with a cervical HPV16 infection that either progressed to CIN3+ or cleared (not recorded which).

In regard to this clone: The CDR3 extends 3 residues past the end of the read, so its final part is completed from the germline J gene. The V gene is TRBV7-3, the J gene TRBJ1-2; 11 bases are shared with TRBD1. This CDR3 contains 16 residues. Germline V CDR1 and CDR2: SGHTA, FQGTGA. The covered CDR3 bases are TGTGCCAGCAGCTTAGAAGGGGACAGGGGGTCTTGGGGC. Translating it yields CASSLEGDRGSWG. The complete CDR3 protein is CASSLEGDRGSWGYTF.

Concerning this clone itself: From the germline J gene comes the end of the CDR3, since the read stops 3 residues before it. This sequence joins TRBV6-2 or TRBV6-3 and TRBJ2-2; 12 bases are shared with TRBD1. Germline assignment: CDR1 MNHEY and CDR2 SVGEGT. Trimming took 6 bases from V and 10 from J; bases not matched to a gene: 9. There are 15 residues in the CDR3. CDR3 region: CASSLGTGGFKELFF. The covered CDR3 bases are TGTGCCAGCAGCCTCGGGACAGGGGGCTTTAAGGAG.

In regard to this clone: Sequencing ends 3 residues short of the CDR3 end; the germline J gene provides the rest. The chain uses TRBV5-4 and TRBJ2-6; a weak D match, TRBD2 (5 bases). Germline CDR1 SGHNT, CDR2 YYREEE (reference sequence). The V end lost 0 bases, the J end lost 4 bases, and 5 bases lay between the germline ends. The CDR3 contains 14 residues. The CDR3 sequence: CASSLGGGANVLTF. Incomplete CDR3 DNA: TGTGCCAGCAGCTTGGGCGGGGGGGCCAACGTC.

Of note for this clone: The read gets to within 3 residues of the CDR3 end, and the germline J gene fills in the rest. The V gene is TRBV20-1, the J gene TRBJ1-4; D is ambiguous. V was trimmed by 1 base and J by 4 bases, leaving 10 bases between them. Germline values: CDR1 DFQATT, CDR2 SNEGSKA (reference sequence). The CDR3 length is 14 residues. Partial CDR3 DNA: TGCAGTGCTAGAGCAGGAAGTGGTAATGAAAAA. Translated: CSARAGSGNEK. The whole CDR3 sequence is CSARAGSGNEKLFF.

Points on this clone: From the germline J gene comes the end of the CDR3, since the read stops 3 residues before it. The chain carries TRBV6-2 or TRBV6-3 and TRBJ2-3; 8 bases fit TRBD1. The CDR3 extends over 15 amino acids. Germline assignment: CDR1 MNHEY and CDR2 SVGEGT. Trimming removed 3 bases from V and 2 bases from J; junction bases left unmatched: 4. CDR3 sequence: CASSYDRGNTDTQYF. CDR3 DNA, as far as it was read: TGTGCCAGCAGTTATGACAGGGGCAACACAGATACG.

To note about this clone: The read ends 3 residues shy of where the CDR3 ends; the end is completed using the germline J gene. The V gene is TRBV7-9, the J gene TRBJ1-3; TRBD1 matches 7 bases. The germline gives CDR1 SEHNR, CDR2 FQNEAQ (reference sequence). V gave up 5 bases and J gave up 0 bases; unmatched junction bases: 4. The CDR3 spans 15 residues. The covered CDR3 bases are TGTGCCAGCAGCCGGACAGGTTCCTCTGGAAACACC. Translating it yields CASSRTGSSGNT. The whole CDR3 protein is CASSRTGSSGNTIYF.

With respect to this clone: Read coverage stops 3 residues before the CDR3 terminus; the germline J gene supplies the remainder. The rearrangement uses TRBV7-9 and TRBJ1-2, with D possibly TRBD1 on 5 matching bases. CDR1 is SEHNR and CDR2 is FQNEAQ in the germline V gene (reference sequence). The CDR3 runs 14 residues. The CDR3 here is CASRPSGGVSDYTF. The sequenced CDR3 bases are TGTGCCAGCAGACCTAGCGGGGGGGTTAGTGAC.

Details on this clone: The read stops 3 residues short of the end of the CDR3; the missing end is completed from the germline J gene. This sequence joins TRBV5-6 and TRBJ2-1; weak D call: TRBD1 (5 bases). V shed 4 bases and J shed 9 bases, with 11 bases lying between them. Germline CDR1 reads SGHDT; CDR2 reads YYEEEE. The CDR3 is 12 amino acids. The CDR3 reads CASSTDSSEQFF. The sequenced part of the CDR3 DNA is TGTGCCAGCAGCACAGACAGTAGTGAG.

About this clone: The CDR3 end is not reached by the read, which stops 3 residues before it; the germline J gene fills it in. The J gene is TRBJ1-1, the V gene TRBV19; D possibly corresponds to TRBD1 (5 bases). Germline loops: CDR1 LNHDA, CDR2 SQIVND (reference sequence). The CDR3 loop spans 14 amino acids. The DNA read from the CDR3 is TGTGCCAGTAGTACGGGACTAGCACCGGATACG. It encodes CASSTGLAPDT. From start to end, the CDR3 is CASSTGLAPDTAFF.

About this clone: Read data end 3 residues before the CDR3 end; the end is taken from the germline J gene. This rearrangement joins TRBV14 to TRBJ2-7; 9 bases fit TRBD1. V lost 6 bases and J lost 2; bases outside the gene matches: 17. This CDR3 is built from 18 residues. Per the germline V gene, CDR1 is SGHDN and CDR2 is FVKESK. The CDR3 region is CASSAGTGIFLTTYEQYF. CDR3 bases read: TGTGCCAGCAGTGCCGGGACAGGGATCTTCCTAACCACCTACGAG.

Of note for this clone: The CDR3 end falls 3 residues outside the read, so it is completed with the germline J gene. The V call is TRBV7-2, the J call TRBJ2-5, with 11 nucleotides matching TRBD1. V lost 5 bases and J lost 5; bases outside the gene matches: 1. The CDR3 extends over 13 amino acids. CDR1 is SGHTA, CDR2 FQGNSA, per germline. CDR3 sequence reads: CASSRDRGETQYF. The sequenced CDR3 bases are TGTGCCAGCAGCCGGGACAGGGGGGAGACC.

With regard to this clone: Coverage ceases 3 residues before the CDR3 finishes, and the germline J gene fills in the end. This chain joins TRBV6-2 or TRBV6-3 and TRBJ1-5; D unresolved. V lost 5 bases to trimming and J lost 7 bases, with 12 bases between them. Germline values: CDR1 MNHEY, CDR2 SVGEGT. The CDR3 length is 13 residues. The sequenced part of the CDR3 DNA is TGTGCCAGCAGTCTAGTCCCGGGGCAGCCC. Its translation: CASSLVPGQP. The entire CDR3 sequence reads CASSLVPGQPQHF.

In the case of this clone: Read sequence stops 3 residues before the CDR3 end, and the germline J gene provides the missing end. The V gene is TRBV10-2, the J gene TRBJ1-4; D may be TRBD1 (6 bases). With 3 bases removed from V and 6 bases from J, the gap between germline ends came to 11 bases. The CDR3 contains 14 residues. CDR1 is WSHSY and CDR2 is SAAADI in the germline V gene. The chain's CDR3 is CASSEGGVYEKLFF. The covered CDR3 bases are TGCGCCAGCAGTGAAGGGGGGGTTTATGAAAAA.

The CDR3 protein is CSVGTGSTDTQYF. Incomplete CDR3 DNA: TGCAGCGTTGGGACAGGGAGCACAGATACG. This sequence joins TRBV29-1 and TRBJ2-3, with TRBD1 matching 8 bases. The DNA ends 3 residues before the CDR3 does, and the rest of the CDR3 is filled in from the germline J gene. The CDR3 runs to 13 residues. V was clipped by 4 bases and J by 0 bases; unmatched bases: 0. The germline CDR1 and CDR2 sequences are SQVTM and ANQGSEA.

On this clone itself: The CDR3 extends 3 residues past the end of the read, so its final part is completed from the germline J gene. This chain links TRBV13 with TRBJ2-6, with a possible D match to TRBD1 (6 bases). The CDR3 covers 18 residues. Germline V gives CDR1 PRHDT, CDR2 FYEKMQ (reference sequence). The V end was cut by 2 bases, the J end by 1 base, with 15 bases between. CDR3 sequence reads: CASSLIYRVLSGANVLTF. Incomplete CDR3 DNA: TGTGCCAGCAGCTTAATTTACAGGGTACTGTCTGGGGCCAACGTC.

A remark on this clone: The read falls 3 residues short of the CDR3 end, and the missing part is taken from the germline J gene. The chain links TRBV19 to TRBJ1-2; 9 bases are a match to TRBD1. In germline, CDR1 is LNHDA, CDR2 SQIVND (reference sequence). V dropped 6 bases and J dropped 7; count of bases not matched to a gene: 6. The CDR3 totals 13 residues. CDR3 DNA (partial): TGTGCCAGTAGCCGGGACAGGGAAGGTGGC. Its protein is CASSRDREGG. The full-length CDR3 reads as CASSRDREGGYTF.

Worth noting for this clone: The CDR3 goes on 3 residues after the read ends, and that part is filled in from the germline J gene. The chain uses TRBV7-8 and TRBJ1-5, with 8 bases fitting TRBD1. V lost 4 bases, J lost 6 bases, and 8 bases stayed unmatched. The length of the CDR3 is 15 residues. Germline V gene data show CDR1 as SGHVS and CDR2 as FQNEAQ. CDR3 region: CASSYRDRRSQPQHF. CDR3 DNA (partial): TGTGCCAGCAGCTACCGGGACAGGCGGTCTCAGCCC.

Comments on this clone: The sequence runs out 3 residues before the end of the CDR3; the remainder is reconstructed from the germline J gene. The V and J genes are TRBV5-1 and TRBJ2-1; weak D call: TRBD2 (6 bases). CDR1 SGHRS and CDR2 YFSETQ come from the germline V gene. Between the trimmed V and J ends, which lost 9 bases and 0 bases, there was a span of 10 bases. This CDR3 is built from 13 residues. The CDR3 DNA, read in part, is TGCGCCACGGGGGAGAACTCCTACAATGAG. This codes for CATGENSYNE. Given in full, the CDR3 is CATGENSYNEQFF.

Details on this clone: The DNA ends 3 residues before the CDR3 does, and the rest of the CDR3 is filled in from the germline J gene. V usage is TRBV2 and J usage is TRBJ1-1, with D possibly being TRBD1 (5 bases). The CDR3 is 14 amino acids. Trimming cost V 6 bases and J 0 bases, with 11 bases left between them. Germline CDR1 is SNHLY and CDR2 is FYNNEI. The CDR3 sequence is CASRPTVMNTEAFF. CDR3 DNA (partial): TGTGCCAGCAGACCGACAGTGATGAACACTGAA.

With respect to this clone: The CDR3 is cut off 3 residues early in the read; its end comes from the germline J gene. The chain couples TRBV11-2 to TRBJ2-7; 10 bases agree with TRBD1. Trimming took 7 bases from V and 6 from J; bases not matched to a gene: 6. Germline CDR1 and CDR2: SGHAT and FQNNGV. The CDR3 spans 13 residues. The DNA read from the CDR3 is TGTGCCAGCAACCCGACAGGGGGCGGCGAG. It codes for CASNPTGGGE. The whole CDR3 is CASNPTGGGEQYF.

In the case of this clone: From the germline J gene comes the end of the CDR3, since the read stops 3 residues before it. The V call is TRBV20-1, the J call TRBJ2-1, with D possibly being TRBD2 (6 bases). The CDR3 is made up of 16 amino acids. Trimming left V 6 bases short and J 3 bases short, with 21 bases between. The germline CDR1 and CDR2 sequences are DFQATT and SNEGSKA (reference sequence). Incomplete CDR3 DNA: TGCAGTGCCCGGAATGGGGAAGGCGGGGACTACAATGAG. Amino acids: CSARNGEGGDYNE. The CDR3, in full, reads CSARNGEGGDYNEQFF.

With respect to this clone: The DNA ends 3 residues before the CDR3 does, and the rest of the CDR3 is filled in from the germline J gene. The chain is built from TRBV7-8 and TRBJ2-1; D is perhaps TRBD1 or TRBD2 (5 bases each). This CDR3 has 16 amino acids. The germline CDR1 and CDR2 sequences are SGHVS and FQNEAQ. V lost 5 bases, J lost 2 bases, and 16 bases lay in between. CDR3 amino acids: CASSDVRGAPYNEQFF. The DNA read from the CDR3 is TGTGCCAGCAGCGACGTGAGAGGGGCCCCCTACAATGAG. The variable domain in full, with the rest retrieved from reference TRBV7-8 and TRBJ2-1, is GAGVSQSPRYKVAKRGQDVALRCDPISGHVSLFWYQQALGQGPEFLTYFQNEAQLDKSGLPSDRFFAERPEGSVSTLKIQRTQQEDSAVYLCASSDVRGAPYNEQFFGPGTRLTVL.

Notes on this clone: The CDR3 end falls 3 residues outside the read, so it is completed with the germline J gene. The rearrangement joins TRBV20-1 to TRBJ2-5; tentative D call: TRBD2 (5 bases). The CDR3 runs 14 residues. V shed 3 bases and J shed 5 bases, with 16 bases lying between them. CDR1 DFQATT and CDR2 SNEGSKA come from the germline V gene (reference sequence). The sequenced CDR3 bases are TGCAGTGCTAGTCTAGCCCCGGGTAGGGAGACC. Its protein is CSASLAPGRET. The whole CDR3 protein reads CSASLAPGRETQYF.

Comments on this clone: The read ends 3 residues shy of where the CDR3 ends; the end is completed using the germline J gene. The chain combines TRBV5-6 with TRBJ2-3; a weak D match, TRBD2 (7 bases). The germline CDR1 and CDR2 sequences are SGHDT and YYEEEE. There are 14 residues in the CDR3. V was pared by 7 bases and J by 1 base, with 13 bases between. This CDR3 reads CASGGGGGTDTQYF. The sequenced part of the CDR3 DNA is TGTGCCAGCGGAGGGGGGGGAGGCACAGATACG.

Details on this clone: The read stops 3 residues short of the end of the CDR3; the missing end is completed from the germline J gene. The V call is TRBV6-2 or TRBV6-3, the J call TRBJ1-5, with 7 bases lining up with TRBD1. Germline V gene data show CDR1 as MNHEY and CDR2 as SVGEGT. This CDR3 spans 16 amino acids. The ends lost 2 bases at V and 6 bases at J; junction bases unmatched: 10. CDR3 protein: CASSYAGGRGSQPQHF. CDR3 bases read: TGTGCCAGCAGTTACGCAGGTGGCAGGGGGAGTCAGCCC.

A note on this clone: The read stops 3 residues short of the end of the CDR3; the missing end is completed from the germline J gene. The J gene is TRBJ2-7, the V gene TRBV7-9; D uncertain. The germline CDR1 and CDR2 sequences are SEHNR and FQNEAQ (reference sequence). The V end was cut by 2 bases, the J end by 1 base, with 6 bases between. The CDR3 consists of 13 residues. This CDR3 is CASSLPISYEQYF. Incomplete CDR3 DNA: TGTGCCAGCAGCTTACCCATTTCCTACGAG.

With regard to this clone: The CDR3 goes on 3 residues after the read ends, and that part is filled in from the germline J gene. The chain carries TRBV20-1 and TRBJ2-6, with 11 bases lining up with TRBD1. Germline CDR1 DFQATT, CDR2 SNEGSKA (reference sequence). After removal of 5 bases from V and 3 bases from J, the junction contained 6 bases not matched to a gene. The CDR3 totals 16 residues. The CDR3 reads CSASGTGGGGANVLTF. The sequenced part of the CDR3 DNA is TGCAGTGCTTCCGGGACAGGGGGTGGTGGGGCCAACGTC.

Notes on this clone: The CDR3 goes on 3 residues after the read ends, and that part is filled in from the germline J gene. The chain is built from TRBV20-1 and TRBJ2-1, with 10 positions matching TRBD1. The V gene end was trimmed by 7 bases and the J gene end by 4 bases; junction bases not matched to a gene: 7. The CDR3 is 14 residues long. Germline V CDR1 and CDR2: DFQATT, SNEGSKA (reference sequence). CDR3 residues: CSVSGQGIYNEQFF. The covered CDR3 bases are TGCAGTGTCTCGGGACAGGGGATATACAATGAG.

The CDR3 loop reads CASSLARSTDTQYF. Partial CDR3 DNA: TGTGCCAGCAGTTTAGCGCGTAGCACAGATACG. The rearrangement links TRBV12-3 or TRBV12-4 to TRBJ2-3; D is ambiguous. The CDR3 end falls 3 residues outside the read, so it is completed with the germline J gene. This CDR3 has 14 residues. V was cut by 0 bases and J by 0 bases, with 4 bases left in between.

A word on this clone: The read ends 3 residues shy of where the CDR3 ends; the end is completed using the germline J gene. J is TRBJ1-5 and V is TRBV12-5; TRBD1 agrees at 12 bases. CDR1 is LGHNT, CDR2 FRNRAP, per germline. With V trimmed by 5 bases and J by 7 bases, 21 bases remained unmatched. The CDR3 has 20 amino acids. This CDR3 reads CASGHAGSIGDRGREQPQHF. The sequenced CDR3 bases are TGTGCTAGTGGTCACGCCGGAAGTATTGGGGACAGGGGGCGCGAACAGCCC. Using reference TRBV12-5 and TRBJ1-5 for the parts outside the CDR3, the full variable domain is DARVTQTPRHKVTEMGQEVTMRCQPILGHNTVFWYRQTMMQGLELLAYFRNRAPLDDSGMPKDRFSAEMPDATLATLKIQPSEPRDSAVYFCASGHAGSIGDRGREQPQHFGDGTRLSIL.